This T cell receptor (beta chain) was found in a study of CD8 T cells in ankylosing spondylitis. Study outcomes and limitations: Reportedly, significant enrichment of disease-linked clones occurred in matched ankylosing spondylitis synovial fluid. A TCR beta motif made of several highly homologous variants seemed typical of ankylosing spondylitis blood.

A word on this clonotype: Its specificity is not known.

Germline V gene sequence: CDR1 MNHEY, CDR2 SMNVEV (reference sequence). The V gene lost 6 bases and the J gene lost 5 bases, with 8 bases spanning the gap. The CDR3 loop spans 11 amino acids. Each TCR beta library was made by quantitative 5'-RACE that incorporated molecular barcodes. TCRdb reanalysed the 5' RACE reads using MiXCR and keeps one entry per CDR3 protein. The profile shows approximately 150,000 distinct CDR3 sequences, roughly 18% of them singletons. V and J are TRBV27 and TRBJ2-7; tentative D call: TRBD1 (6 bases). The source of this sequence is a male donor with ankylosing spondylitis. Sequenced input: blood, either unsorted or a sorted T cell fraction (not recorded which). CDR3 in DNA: TGTGCCAGCAGCTACAGGGACGAGCAGTACTTC. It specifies CASSYRDEQYF.